The sample holds a few counts of the clone carrying this T cell receptor beta chain. Its antigen remains unknown. The sequenced template was cDNA made from the entire isolated RNA. Mean read depth for naive, central memory and regulatory T cell samples was 3 million to 4.5 million reads. The protocol was immunoSEQ multiplex PCR, while the TCRdb copy is restricted to in-frame clones and leaves out a portion. Of over 25,000 clones in the sample, roughly 50% were seen once. These data originate in a study of beta chain features in type 1 diabetes. The CDR3 runs to 18 residues. Germline CDR1 reads SEHNR; CDR2 reads FQNEAQ (reference sequence). V lost 3 bases to trimming and J lost 1 base; unmatched junction nucleotides: 9. General study findings and limits: Patients showed naive, central memory and Treg TCRB repertoires that appeared more similar than those of healthy donors. In every one of the four CD4+ subsets, TCRB CDR3s were moderately but significantly shorter in Type 1 diabetes patients.

The chain recombines TRBV7-9 with TRBJ2-2; TRBD2 aligns across 9 bases. This TCR derives from a woman aged 18-29 years with type 1 diabetes. Sequencing used Tregs from blood. The DNA of the CDR3 is TGTGCCAGCAGCTTTTTGGGCCTAGCGGGACGGAACACCGGGGAGCTGTTTTTT. Residues: CASSFLGLAGRNTGELFF.